In this sample, the clone carrying this TCR beta chain turned up a few times. As yet, its antigen is unknown. Treatment of the sample: 10-day PBMC culture with coronavirus spike peptide pools or control peptides (ViraFEST assay). This sample was taken from a study of vaccination and CD4 T cells after COVID-19. Looking at the study overall: Timing of post-vaccine sample collection was a median approximately 70 days after dose two, with a range of 14 to 241. Controls used CEFX viral epitopes (positive), HIV-1 Nef peptides (negative), or no peptide.

The germline V gene has CDR1 MNHNS and CDR2 SASEGT. V was pared by 9 bases and J by 6 bases, with 11 bases between. The CDR3 has 11 residues. CD4+ T cells that had been cultured provided DNA sequenced with the Oncomine TCR Beta short-read assay. TCRdb re-called the PCR reads with MiXCR, one entry per CDR3 protein. The table records about 30,000 distinct CDR3 sequences, about 60% of them present only once. The chain recombines TRBV6-1 with TRBJ1-2, with D possibly being TRBD1 (6 bases). This sample comprised CD4+ T cells from blood, cultured in vitro, obtained after SARS-CoV-2 vaccination. This clonotype was obtained from a human donor who received a COVID-19 vaccine. The CDR3 protein is CASKQGNGYTF. The CDR3 bases are TGTGCCAGTAAACAGGGTAATGGCTACACCTTC.